This T cell receptor (beta chain) appears in the sequencing data of a study of shared clonotypes between healthy human individuals. Study-level results: It was the non-shared clonotypes that had lower generation probabilities than clonotypes shared by all four donors.

J gave up 5 bases and V 3 bases, and 16 bases lay outside the gene matches. CDR1 SEHNR and CDR2 FQNEAQ come from the germline V gene (reference sequence). The CDR3 contains 19 residues. About this clone: Its antigen is as yet unknown.

Donors, without exception, were Caucasian adults residing in Nashville, Tennessee. At deep level, the assay was performed. Sequenced by immunoSEQ multiplex PCR; TCRdb stores in-frame clones only, minus some. The sample carries 2 million to 2.5 million clones, 85% to 95% recorded once. The rearrangement uses TRBV7-9 and TRBJ2-1; 10 nucleotides line up with TRBD2. This receptor was obtained from a young man in good health. Some clones in this sample may be carry-over from other donors' samples. What was sequenced was naive CD4+ T cells from PBMCs. Subset of the sample: CD45RA+ positively selected. The CDR3 sequence: CASSFRLNGLAGENNEQFF. The CDR3 nucleotides read TGTGCCAGCAGCTTTCGACTAAACGGGCTAGCGGGGGAAAACAATGAGCAGTTCTTC.